What follows are 4 T cell receptor beta chains derived from one specimen sequenced in a study of cytotoxic CD8 clonotypes in ibrutinib-treated CLL (TCRdb year 2021). Receptor amplification or capture employed the immunoSEQ multiplex PCR assay. The immuneACCESS repertoire file appears here via TCRdb, limited to in-frame rearrangements. These files lack a portion of the clones; in checked studies, under half of the deficit traces to unresolved V genes, and the cause of the others is not known. Here the sample has approximately 300,000 clones; roughly 85% occur a single time. The leading ten clones occupy 6.5% to 8.5% of the sample. Material: PBMCs, obtained before ibrutinib treatment. The receptors were gathered from a human donor with chronic lymphocytic leukemia.

The CDR3 region is CASSAHQETQYF. In DNA, the CDR3 is TGTGCCAGCAGCGCGCACCAAGAGACCCAGTACTTC. The chain uses TRBV9 and TRBJ2-5; no definite D call. Trimming stripped 3 bases from V and 0 bases from J, with 3 bases between. The CDR3 sequence is 12 residues long. The germline gives CDR1 SGDLS, CDR2 YYNGEE.

The sample holds one count of this clone. V gene TRBV5-4 combines with J gene TRBJ2-7, with 7 bases lining up with TRBD2. Losses at the gene ends were 2 bases for V and 5 bases for J; bases not matched to a gene: 10. Germline V gene lookup returns CDR1 SGHNT and CDR2 YYREEE (reference sequence). The CDR3 extends over 15 amino acids. CDR3 coding DNA: TGTGCCAGCAGCTTAAGGGGCGGGAGTAGAGACGAGCAGTACTTC. It encodes CASSLRGGSRDEQYF.

The chain has TRBV9 and TRBJ1-1; D not resolved. CDR3 size: 13 residues. The germline V and J ends were trimmed by 2 bases and 3 bases, with 8 bases remaining between them. The V gene's germline CDR1 is SGDLS and CDR2 YYNGEE. The CDR3 DNA reads as TGTGCCAGCAGCGTGAGTGGGGACACTGAAGCTTTCTTT. Translating it yields CASSVSGDTEAFF.

This rearrangement joins TRBV4-3 to TRBJ2-7; TRBD2 might be the D (5 bases). The CDR3 totals 14 residues. From germline, CDR1 is LGHNA and CDR2 YSLEER. V was clipped by 0 bases and J by 6 bases, with 12 bases between them. CDR3 sequence: CASSQDRGGLEQYF. CDR3 coding DNA: TGCGCCAGCAGCCAAGATAGAGGAGGTCTCGAGCAGTACTTC.